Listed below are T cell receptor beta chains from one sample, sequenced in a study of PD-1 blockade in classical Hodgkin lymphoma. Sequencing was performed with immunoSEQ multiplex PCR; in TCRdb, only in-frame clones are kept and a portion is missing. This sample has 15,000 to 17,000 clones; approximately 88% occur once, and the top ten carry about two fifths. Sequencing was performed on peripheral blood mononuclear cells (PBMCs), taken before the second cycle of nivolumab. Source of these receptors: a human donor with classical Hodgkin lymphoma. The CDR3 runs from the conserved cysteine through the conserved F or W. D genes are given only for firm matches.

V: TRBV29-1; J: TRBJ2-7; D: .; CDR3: CSVAGGNLADYEQYF
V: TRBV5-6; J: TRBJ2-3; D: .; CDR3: CASSLELVRTTTQYF
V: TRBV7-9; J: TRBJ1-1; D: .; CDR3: CASSYGAEAFF
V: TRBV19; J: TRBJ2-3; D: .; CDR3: CATSTPAVHTQYF
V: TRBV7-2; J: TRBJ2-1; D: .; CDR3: CASSLHRNEQFF
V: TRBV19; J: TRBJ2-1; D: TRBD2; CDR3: CASSGLAGNEQFF
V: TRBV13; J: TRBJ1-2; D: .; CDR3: CASSLARGQGDGYTF
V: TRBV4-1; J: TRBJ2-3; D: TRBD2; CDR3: CASSRGLAGSTDTQYF
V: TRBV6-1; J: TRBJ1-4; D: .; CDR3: CASSEFPEINEKLFF
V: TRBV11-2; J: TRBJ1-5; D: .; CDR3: CASSLGSNQPQHF
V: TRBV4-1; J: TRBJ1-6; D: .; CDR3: CASSQGAGPLGISPLHF
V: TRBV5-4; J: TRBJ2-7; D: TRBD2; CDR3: CASSSGEGHYEQYF
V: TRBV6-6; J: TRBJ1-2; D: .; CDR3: CASSYGGGGYTF
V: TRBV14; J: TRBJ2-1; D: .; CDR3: CASSQSWRVSGRDEQFF
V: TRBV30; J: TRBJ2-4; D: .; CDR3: CAWSVSRVNIQYF
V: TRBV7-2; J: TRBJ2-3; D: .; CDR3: CASSLWQDTQYF
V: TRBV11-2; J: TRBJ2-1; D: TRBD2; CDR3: CASSLTSGGAGEQFF
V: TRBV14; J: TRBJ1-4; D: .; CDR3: CASSQLGYWGRNEKLFF
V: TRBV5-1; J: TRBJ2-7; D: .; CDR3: CASSLGFSYEQYF
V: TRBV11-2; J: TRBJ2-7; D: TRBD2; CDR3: CASSRERGSHEQYF
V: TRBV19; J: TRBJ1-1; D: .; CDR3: CASSIFGPARSVTEAFF
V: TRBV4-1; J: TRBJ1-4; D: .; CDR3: CASSQDKVKAYNEKLFF
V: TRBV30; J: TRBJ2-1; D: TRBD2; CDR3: CAWSEAGGPGEQFF
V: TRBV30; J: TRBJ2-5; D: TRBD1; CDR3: CAWTHGQGGETQYF
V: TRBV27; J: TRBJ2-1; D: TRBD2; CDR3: CASSSSGSYNEQFF
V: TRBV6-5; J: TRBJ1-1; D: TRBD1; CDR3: CASSYSRGLRTEAFF